Each of the 18 T cell receptor beta chains below was sequenced from the same sample in a study of cytomegalovirus exposure and HLA in healthy donors. The repertoire was sequenced with immunoSEQ multiplex PCR; TCRdb's copy has only in-frame clones and lacks some. The table has roughly 280,000 clones, roughly 85% seen once. Sequencing was done on a sample of PBMCs. These receptor sequences come from a woman aged 18-35 years in good health and CMV-seronegative.

The chain links TRBV6-5 to TRBJ1-3, with 7 nucleotides matching TRBD1. The germline gives CDR1 MNHEY, CDR2 SVGAGI. This CDR3 comprises 13 residues. J was trimmed by 4 bases and V by 5 bases; bases with no gene match: 2. CDR3 in amino acids: CASSRTGGNTIYF. Here the CDR3 DNA reads TGTGCCAGCAGTAGGACAGGAGGAAACACCATATATTTT.

The chain uses TRBV18 and TRBJ2-1, with D possibly matching TRBD2 (6 bases). The CDR3 extends over 13 amino acids. Trimming pared 3 bases from V and 10 bases from J, leaving 13 bases between. The germline V gene has CDR1 KGHSH and CDR2 LQKENI. CDR3 in amino acids: CASSPSGLAEQFF. CDR3 DNA sequence: TGTGCCAGCTCACCCTCCGGGCTAGCGGAGCAGTTCTTC.

V usage is TRBV4-3 and J usage is TRBJ1-1; D remains unclear. Between the trimmed V and J ends, which lost 1 base and 0 bases, there was a span of 3 bases. The germline V gene has CDR1 LGHNA and CDR2 YSLEER. This CDR3 spans 13 amino acids. CDR3 loop: CASSQAMNTEAFF. The CDR3 coding sequence is TGCGCCAGCAGCCAAGCCATGAACACTGAAGCTTTCTTT.

This clone was seen only once. The chain recombines TRBV9 with TRBJ1-5, with 8 positions matching TRBD1. This CDR3 is 17 amino acids long. CDR1 SGDLS and CDR2 YYNGEE come from the germline V gene. V shed 3 bases and J 0 bases; nucleotides not matched to a gene: 8. This chain's CDR3 is CASSGRTGSDSNQPQHF. The CDR3 coding sequence is TGTGCCAGCAGCGGAAGGACAGGGTCAGATAGCAATCAGCCCCAGCATTTT.

The chain recombines TRBV4-2 with TRBJ2-7, with TRBD2 matching 8 bases. The CDR3 totals 14 residues. V lost 1 base, J lost 2 bases, and 1 base stayed unmatched. Looked up from germline, CDR1 is LGHNA and CDR2 is YNFKEQ. The CDR3 DNA follows: TGTGCCAGCAGCCAAGCGGGAGGGCCCTACGAGCAGTACTTC. Its translation: CASSQAGGPYEQYF.

This chain joins TRBV2 and TRBJ1-6; TRBD1 matches 8 bases. Germline CDR1 and CDR2: SNHLY and FYNNEI. The CDR3 has 16 amino acids. V shed 4 bases, J shed 5 bases, and the junction held 7 bases outside the gene matches. The CDR3 region is CASSAGQVWDNSPLHF. In nucleotides, the CDR3 is TGTGCCAGCAGTGCGGGACAGGTTTGGGATAATTCACCCCTCCACTTT.

The gene calls are TRBV5-1 and TRBJ1-1; 9 nucleotides agree with TRBD1. J gave up 5 bases and V 3 bases, and 5 bases lay outside the gene matches. CDR3 length: 14 amino acids. CDR1 is SGHRS and CDR2 is YFSETQ in the germline V gene. The DNA for the CDR3 is TGCGCCAGCAGCTGGGGACAGGGCTGGACTGAAGCTTTCTTT. Protein product: CASSWGQGWTEAFF. Full variable domain (remainder filled in from reference TRBV5-1 and TRBJ1-1): KAGVTQTPRYLIKTRGQQVTLSCSPISGHRSVSWYQQTPGQGLQFLFEYFSETQRNKGNFPGRFSGRQFSNSRSEMNVSTLELGDSALYLCASSWGQGWTEAFFGQGTRLTVV.

This clone was found once. V is TRBV10-3 and J is TRBJ2-7; D is possibly TRBD1 (6 bases). V was trimmed by 9 bases and J by 0 bases, leaving 15 bases between them. The germline V gene has CDR1 ENHRY and CDR2 SYGVKD. The CDR3 sequence is 14 residues long. The CDR3 loop reads CAISRQDTSYEQYF. The CDR3, as DNA: TGTGCCATTTCAAGACAGGATACCTCCTACGAGCAGTACTTC.

This clone has at least ten counts. V is TRBV25-1 and J is TRBJ1-2; 7 nucleotides line up with TRBD1. The germline CDR1 and CDR2 sequences are MGHDK and SYGVNS. V trimming: 3 bases; J trimming: 5 bases; junction bases outside the gene matches: 6. This CDR3 is built from 14 residues. CDR3 region: CASSDGQALYGYTF. DNA for the CDR3: TGTGCCAGCAGTGATGGACAGGCCTTGTATGGCTACACCTTC.

This rearrangement joins TRBV5-4 to TRBJ1-2; the D gene is possibly TRBD1 (6 bases). Germline CDR1 is SGHNT and CDR2 is YYREEE (reference sequence). The V end lost 3 bases, the J end lost 2 bases, and 14 bases lay between the germline ends. The CDR3 sequence is 15 residues long. The CDR3 coding sequence is TGTGCCAGCAGCTCCGACTGGACAGAAAACTATGGCTACACCTTC. Amino acids: CASSSDWTENYGYTF.

The CDR3 spells CASSYGTGVAEAFF. In DNA, the CDR3 is TGCGCCAGCAGTTACGGGACAGGGGTCGCTGAAGCTTTCTTT. This chain joins TRBV23-1 and TRBJ1-1, with 10 bases aligning to TRBD1. TRBV23-1 is an ORF; its function is uncertain. This CDR3 comprises 14 residues. V lost 5 bases and J lost 6; bases outside the gene matches: 6.

The chain joins TRBV14 to TRBJ1-1; a possible D gene is TRBD1 (5 bases). Germline V gene lookup returns CDR1 SGHDN and CDR2 FVKESK. V was clipped by 4 bases and J by 5 bases, with 11 bases between them. This CDR3 region has 13 residues. CDR3 in amino acids: CASSLRGSTEAFF. CDR3 DNA: TGTGCCAGCAGCCTCCGGGGGAGTACTGAAGCTTTCTTT.

The V and J genes are TRBV30 and TRBJ2-7, with 8 nucleotides matching TRBD1. This CDR3 has 14 residues. V shed 3 bases and J 2 bases; nucleotides not matched to a gene: 6. Per germline, CDR1 GTSNPN and CDR2 SVGIG (reference sequence). The CDR3 here is CAWSLDRATYEQYF. The CDR3 DNA is TGTGCCTGGAGCCTGGACAGGGCCACCTACGAGCAGTACTTC.

The V and J genes are TRBV27 and TRBJ2-7; a weak D match, TRBD1 (6 bases). V lost 2 bases and J 2 bases, leaving 10 bases between the germline ends. The CDR3 is 14 residues long. Per the germline V gene, CDR1 is MNHEY and CDR2 is SMNVEV (reference sequence). The CDR3 protein is CASSLQGTAYEQYF. CDR3 DNA sequence: TGTGCCAGCAGTTTACAGGGGACGGCCTACGAGCAGTACTTC.

To note about this clone: At one of its ends the junction is not consistent with the germline gene, which may arise from a read error. The rearrangement links TRBV7-7 to TRBJ2-1; TRBD2 aligns across 12 bases. The CDR3 covers 16 residues. Germline-derived CDR1 and CDR2 are SSHAT and FNYEAQ (reference sequence). Written as DNA, the CDR3 is TGTGCTAGCAGCCTCGGACTAGCGGGGTCGACCGATGAGCAGTTCTTC. Translated: CASSLGLAGSTDEQFF.

The V call is TRBV7-2, the J call TRBJ1-2; the match to TRBD1 covers 9 bases. The germline V gene has CDR1 SGHTA and CDR2 FQGNSA. The V segment lost 2 bases and the J segment 6 bases; nucleotides outside the gene matches: 7. CDR3 length equals 15 residues. CDR3 DNA sequence: TGTGCCAGCAGCTTAAGGACAGGGGCGGATGATGGCTACACCTTC. The encoded protein is CASSLRTGADDGYTF.

CDR3 DNA sequence: TGTGCTAGTGGTTTGGCCTTAAGGGACAGGGGAACTTTCTTT. This encodes CASGLALRDRGTFF. The chain carries TRBV12-5 and TRBJ1-1, with 10 bases fitting TRBD1. V lost 1 base, J lost 12 bases, and 8 bases stayed unmatched. Germline CDR1 reads LGHNT; CDR2 reads FRNRAP. This CDR3 comprises 14 residues.

The chain combines TRBV4-3 with TRBJ2-7; 9 bases line up with TRBD1. The CDR3 totals 16 residues. The trim removed 0 bases at V and 5 bases at J, leaving 8 bases unmatched. Germline-derived CDR1 and CDR2 are LGHNA and YSLEER. CDR3 in DNA: TGCGCCAGCAGCCAAGATGGGGGGACAGGGTTCAACGAGCAGTACTTC. It yields the protein CASSQDGGTGFNEQYF.